This TCR beta chain was captured in a study of blood T cell repertoires in COVID-19. From germline, CDR1 is DFQATT and CDR2 SNEGSKA (reference sequence). This CDR3 region has 13 residues. V shed 3 bases and J shed 7 bases, with 10 bases lying between them. The assay was immunoSEQ multiplex PCR, and TCRdb's table has in-frame clones only and misses some. The sample holds about 53,000 clones, more than 80% seen once. This clone was detected a few times. The receptor was derived from a man older than 75 with acute or convalescent COVID-19. The chain has TRBV20-1 and TRBJ1-6; weak D call: TRBD1 (6 bases). The sequencing sample was made of peripheral blood. DNA of the CDR3: TGCAGTGCTAGTCAGGGGCTGAATTCACCCCTCCACTTT. Residues: CSASQGLNSPLHF.